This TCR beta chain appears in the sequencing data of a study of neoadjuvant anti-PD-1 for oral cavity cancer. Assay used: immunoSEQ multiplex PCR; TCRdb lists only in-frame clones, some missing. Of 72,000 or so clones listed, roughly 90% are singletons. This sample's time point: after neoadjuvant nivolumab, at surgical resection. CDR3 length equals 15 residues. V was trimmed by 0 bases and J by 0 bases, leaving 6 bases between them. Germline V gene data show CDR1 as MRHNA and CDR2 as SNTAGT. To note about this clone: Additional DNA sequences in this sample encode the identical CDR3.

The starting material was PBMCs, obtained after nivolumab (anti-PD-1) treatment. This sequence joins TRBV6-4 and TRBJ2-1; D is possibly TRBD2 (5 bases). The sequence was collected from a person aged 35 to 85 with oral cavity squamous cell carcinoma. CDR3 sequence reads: CASSDSAGSYNEQFF. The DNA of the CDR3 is TGTGCCAGCAGTGACTCGGCGGGCTCCTACAATGAGCAGTTCTTC.